Listed below are T cell receptor beta chains from one sample, sequenced in a study of T cells after yellow fever vaccination. Via MiXCR, TCRdb re-called the 5' RACE reads, giving one row per CDR3 protein. The data hold 110,000 to 150,000 distinct CDR3 sequences, with approximately 6.6% observed a single time. This material consisted of CD4+ T cells sorted from PBMCs, taken 10 days after the yellow fever booster vaccination. All receptors come from a young man who received the YFV17D yellow fever vaccine. The CDR3 runs from the conserved cysteine through the conserved F or W. The D gene is left open where the match is weak. The size field is filled for only some rows; it gives once, few, many or a size class.

clone_size d_call j_call v_call cdr3_nt cdr3_aa
NA TRBD1 TRBJ2-1 TRBV12-3/TRBV12-4 TGTGCCAGCCAGGGACAGAACTCCTACAATGAGCAGTTCTTC CASQGQNSYNEQFF
many NA TRBJ1-5 TRBV20-1 TGCAGTGCTAGCAGGGTATGGGACCAGCCCCAGCATTTT CSASRVWDQPQHF
many NA TRBJ2-7 TRBV21-1 TGTGCCAGCACCCCGGGACAGAGATCTAGCGGGGTCTCCTACGAGCAGTACTTC CASTPGQRSSGVSYEQYF
many NA TRBJ2-1 TRBV20-1 TGCAGTGCTCTGTGGGCAGGGCGGTCCTACAATGAGCAGTTCTTC CSALWAGRSYNEQFF
few NA TRBJ1-2 TRBV10-3 TGTGCCATCAGTTCAGGGGACTATGGCTACACCTTC CAISSGDYGYTF
many NA TRBJ2-5 TRBV20-1 TGCAGTGCTAGAGATCTGGGTGGTGAGACCCAGTACTTC CSARDLGGETQYF
few NA TRBJ2-7 TRBV5-1 TGCGCCAGCAGCTTAGGGCAGTACTACGAGCAGTACTTC CASSLGQYYEQYF
many TRBD2 TRBJ2-1 TRBV27 TGTGCCAGCAGTTTTACTAGCGTGTACCTCAATGAGCAGTTCTTC CASSFTSVYLNEQFF
many TRBD2 TRBJ2-5 TRBV25-1 TGTGCCAGCAGTTGGGGGAGGGCGGAGACCCAGTACTTC CASSWGRAETQYF
many TRBD2 TRBJ2-1 TRBV20-1 TGCAGTGCCAGGATCGACCTAGCGGGACACAATGAGCAGTTCTTC CSARIDLAGHNEQFF
many NA TRBJ2-1 TRBV4-1 TGCGCCAGCAGCCAAGATAGGGCCCAACTAAATGAGCAGTTCTTC CASSQDRAQLNEQFF
many NA TRBJ2-7 TRBV7-9 TGTGCCAGCAGCTTACTGGCGGGTAATACCTACGAGCAGTACTTC CASSLLAGNTYEQYF
many TRBD1 TRBJ2-7 TRBV20-1 TGCAGTGCTAGAGTAGCAGGGACAGATCTGGGACAGTACTTC CSARVAGTDLGQYF
many NA TRBJ1-6 TRBV27 TGTGCCAGCAATCGTTACCCCCCTGCTAGCTCCTATAATTCACCCCTCCACTTT CASNRYPPASSYNSPLHF
many NA TRBJ2-1 TRBV5-1 TGCGCCAGCAGCTTGGCTGGGACTCATAATAATGAGCAGTTCTTC CASSLAGTHNNEQFF
many TRBD1 TRBJ2-5 TRBV30 TGTGCCTGGAGGAAGAGGACAGGTCCCCAAGAGACCCAGTACTTC CAWRKRTGPQETQYF